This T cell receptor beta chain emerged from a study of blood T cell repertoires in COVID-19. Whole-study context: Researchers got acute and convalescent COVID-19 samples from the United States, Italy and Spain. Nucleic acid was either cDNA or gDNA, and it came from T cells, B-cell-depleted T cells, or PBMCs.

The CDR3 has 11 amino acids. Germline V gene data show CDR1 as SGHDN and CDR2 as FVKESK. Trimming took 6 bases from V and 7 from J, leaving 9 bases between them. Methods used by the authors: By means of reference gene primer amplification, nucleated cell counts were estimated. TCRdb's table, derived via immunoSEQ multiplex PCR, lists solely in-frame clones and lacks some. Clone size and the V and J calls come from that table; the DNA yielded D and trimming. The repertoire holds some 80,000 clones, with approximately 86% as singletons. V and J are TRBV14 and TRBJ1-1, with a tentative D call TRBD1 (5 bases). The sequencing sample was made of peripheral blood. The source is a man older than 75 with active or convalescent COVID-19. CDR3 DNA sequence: TGTGCCAGCAGAAACCAGGGTGAAGCTTTCTTT. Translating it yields CASRNQGEAFF.